The next 20 T cell receptor beta chains were all read from a single sample in a study of blood T cell repertoires in COVID-19. The protocol was immunoSEQ multiplex PCR, while the TCRdb copy is restricted to in-frame clones and leaves out a portion. The data contain about 380,000 clones, roughly 87% of them singletons. Sequences were obtained from PBMCs or T cells enriched from blood (not recorded which). Receptor source: a woman aged 30 to 39 who had recovered from COVID-19.

In nucleotides, the CDR3 is TGTGCCAGCAGTCCCCAGGAAAATCAGCCCCAGCATTTT. As protein: CASSPQENQPQHF. The rearrangement joins TRBV6-5 to TRBJ1-5; D unresolved. The V end lost 5 bases, the J end lost 4 bases, and 9 bases lay between the germline ends. The germline CDR1 and CDR2 sequences are MNHEY and SVGAGI. The CDR3 length is 13 residues.

The chain is built from TRBV11-2 and TRBJ2-5; the match to TRBD2 covers 10 bases. Looked up from germline, CDR1 is SGHAT and CDR2 is FQNNGV. The junction had 7 bases not matched to a gene; V was cut back by 1 base and J by 2 bases. This CDR3 spans 17 amino acids. The CDR3 DNA follows: TGTGCCAGCAGCTTAGGGGCTAGCGGGAGTGGGCAAGAGACCCAGTACTTC. Its translation: CASSLGASGSGQETQYF.

The chain combines TRBV9 with TRBJ1-1; TRBD1 agrees at 9 bases. Looked up from germline, CDR1 is SGDLS and CDR2 is YYNGEE. This CDR3 is built from 15 residues. V shed 0 bases and J 4 bases; nucleotides not matched to a gene: 4. In DNA form, the CDR3 reads TGTGCCAGCAGCGTAGGTGACAGGGGGGGCACTGAAGCTTTCTTT. It codes for CASSVGDRGGTEAFF. Using reference TRBV9 and TRBJ1-1 for the parts outside the CDR3, the full variable domain is DSGVTQTPKHLITATGQRVTLRCSPRSGDLSVYWYQQSLDQGLQFLIQYYNGEERAKGNILERFSAQQFPDLHSELNLSSLELGDSALYFCASSVGDRGGTEAFFGQGTRLTVV.

This chain links TRBV3-1 (or the pseudogene TRBV3-2) with TRBJ1-2; no definite D call. Germline V gene sequence: CDR1 LGHDT, CDR2 YNNKEL (reference sequence). Trimming shortened V by 0 bases and J by 4 bases, and 15 bases separated the two germline ends. The CDR3 runs to 16 residues. Here the CDR3 reads CASSQDYAVGLYGYTF. The DNA for the CDR3 is TGTGCCAGCAGCCAAGATTATGCAGTAGGACTCTATGGCTACACCTTC.

This clone was recorded once. This chain links TRBV19 with TRBJ2-2; D possibly corresponds to TRBD1 (5 bases). The germline V gene encodes CDR1 LNHDA and CDR2 SQIVND (reference sequence). The V end was cut by 4 bases, the J end by 0 bases, with 9 bases between. This CDR3 region has 15 residues. This CDR3 is CASSTRQSNTGELFF. CDR3 nucleotide sequence: TGTGCCAGTAGTACTCGACAGTCGAACACCGGGGAGCTGTTTTTT.

CDR3 sequence: CASGGAGNTIYF. The CDR3 DNA reads as TGTGCCTCGGGGGGGGCTGGAAACACCATATATTTT. This chain links TRBV24-1 with TRBJ1-3; D is perhaps TRBD1 (5 bases). Trimming shortened V by 12 bases and J by 2 bases, and 10 bases separated the two germline ends. Per germline, CDR1 KGHDR and CDR2 SFDVKD. The CDR3 length is 12 residues.

The chain has TRBV4-1 and TRBJ2-2; TRBD2 is a possible D gene (5 bases). Trimming took off 1 base at V and 5 bases at J, with 8 bases between the two ends. Germline CDR1 is MGHRA and CDR2 is YSYEKL. There are 14 residues in the CDR3. The CDR3 DNA reads TGCGCCAGCAGCCAAGGAAGGGAGACCGGGGAGCTGTTTTTT. Translation gives CASSQGRETGELFF.

V and J are TRBV12-3 or TRBV12-4 and TRBJ2-3; 8 bases match TRBD2. The CDR3 spans 13 residues. V lost 6 bases, J lost 3 bases, and 2 bases stayed unmatched. The CDR3 DNA follows: TGTGCCAGCAGGGGACTAGTTACAGATACGCAGTATTTT. Protein sequence: CASRGLVTDTQYF.

The V gene is TRBV20-1, the J gene TRBJ2-7; tentatively, D is TRBD1 (5 bases). The CDR3 contains 11 residues. Germline V gene sequence: CDR1 DFQATT, CDR2 SNEGSKA (reference sequence). Trimming shortened V by 5 bases and J by 3 bases, and 8 bases separated the two germline ends. The CDR3, as DNA: TGCAGTGCTTCAGGGATCTACGAGCAGTACTTC. It encodes CSASGIYEQYF.

The V call is TRBV2, the J call TRBJ1-2, with D unresolved. Trimming removed 5 bases from V and 4 bases from J, with 8 bases in between. Looked up from germline, CDR1 is SNHLY and CDR2 is FYNNEI. CDR3 length equals 12 residues. The CDR3 region is CASSRGIYGYTF. For the CDR3, the DNA is TGTGCCAGCAGTCGAGGGATCTATGGCTACACCTTC. Full variable domain (remainder filled in from reference TRBV2 and TRBJ1-2): EPEVTQTPSHQVTQMGQEVILRCVPISNHLYFYWYRQILGQKVEFLVSFYNNEISEKSEIFDDQFSVERPDGSNFTLKIRSTKLEDSAMYFCASSRGIYGYTFGSGTRLTVV.

V usage is TRBV19 and J usage is TRBJ2-2, with a weak D call TRBD2 (5 bases). The germline V gene has CDR1 LNHDA and CDR2 SQIVND (reference sequence). The CDR3 is made up of 14 amino acids. Deletions cut 4 bases from V and 6 bases from J, with 12 bases between. CDR3 protein: CASSSPTSPGELFF. In nucleotides, the CDR3 is TGTGCCAGTAGTAGTCCTACTAGTCCCGGGGAGCTGTTTTTT.

J is TRBJ2-1 and V is TRBV28; 8 positions match TRBD1. The J segment lost 10 bases and the V segment lost 4 bases, leaving 9 bases of the junction unmatched. Germline V gives CDR1 MDHEN, CDR2 SYDVKM. The CDR3 runs 14 residues. Here the CDR3 reads CASSSGQGEGEQFF. The CDR3 DNA follows: TGTGCCAGCAGTTCCGGACAGGGAGAGGGGGAGCAGTTCTTC.

V gene TRBV14 combines with J gene TRBJ2-2; TRBD2 matches at 11 bases. The J segment lost 5 bases and the V segment lost 6 bases, leaving 11 bases of the junction unmatched. Per germline, CDR1 SGHDN and CDR2 FVKESK. CDR3 size: 17 residues. CDR3 amino acids: CASSLQLAGAGTGELFF. The CDR3 nucleotides are TGTGCCAGCAGTCTCCAACTAGCGGGAGCGGGTACCGGGGAGCTGTTTTTT.

A single count supports this clone. The V and J genes are TRBV5-5 and TRBJ1-5, with D maybe TRBD1 (5 bases). This CDR3 contains 13 residues. Germline CDR1 is SGHKS and CDR2 is YYEKEE (reference sequence). V lost 1 base and J lost 5, with 7 bases in between. CDR3 amino acids: CASSLTGDQPQHF. In DNA form, the CDR3 reads TGTGCCAGCAGCTTGACAGGAGATCAGCCCCAGCATTTT.

This chain connects TRBV5-6 to TRBJ2-7; perhaps TRBD1 as D (6 bases). CDR1 and CDR2 (germline): SGHDT, YYEEEE. V lost 0 bases, J lost 3 bases, and 10 bases lay in between. The CDR3 extends over 14 amino acids. DNA for the CDR3: TGTGCCAGCAGCTTGGAAGGGGGTAGCTACGAGCAGTACTTC. Its protein is CASSLEGGSYEQYF.

The CDR3 sequence: CASSQPVEYTGELFF. For the CDR3, the DNA is TGCGCCAGCAGCCAGCCAGTGGAGTACACCGGGGAGCTGTTTTTT. The chain has TRBV4-1 and TRBJ2-2, with unresolved D. CDR1 and CDR2 from the germline V gene are MGHRA and YSYEKL. The CDR3 contains 15 residues. Trimming left V 3 bases short and J 3 bases short, with 11 bases between.

The chain combines TRBV2 with TRBJ1-3; 11 bases align to TRBD1. V shed 4 bases, J shed 2 bases, and the junction held 4 bases outside the gene matches. The CDR3 spans 16 residues. CDR1 SNHLY and CDR2 FYNNEI come from the germline V gene. The CDR3 spells CASSAGQGAPGNTIYF. Here the CDR3 DNA reads TGTGCCAGCAGTGCCGGACAGGGGGCCCCTGGAAACACCATATATTTT.

This chain joins TRBV27 and TRBJ2-7; D call uncertain. V dropped 2 bases and J dropped 5 bases, with 7 bases sitting between them. The CDR3 covers 12 residues. Germline V CDR1 and CDR2: MNHEY, SMNVEV (reference sequence). CDR3 in amino acids: CASSLIGDEQYF. DNA of the CDR3: TGTGCCAGCAGTTTAATAGGAGACGAGCAGTACTTC.

The V gene is TRBV6-1, the J gene TRBJ2-1; TRBD1 aligns across 8 bases. J was trimmed by 8 bases and V by 3 bases; bases with no gene match: 6. CDR3 length: 14 residues. CDR1 and CDR2 (germline): MNHNS, SASEGT. Here the CDR3 reads CASSDRTGYDEQFF. CDR3 nucleotides: TGTGCCAGCAGTGACCGGACAGGGTACGATGAGCAGTTCTTC.

V gene TRBV15 combines with J gene TRBJ2-1; 7 nucleotides line up with TRBD2. This CDR3 comprises 16 residues. The germline V gene has CDR1 LNHNV and CDR2 YYDKDF (reference sequence). Trimming took 4 bases from V and 2 from J; bases not matched to a gene: 8. CDR3 in amino acids: CATSNPLAATYNEQFF. Written as DNA, the CDR3 is TGTGCCACCAGCAACCCGCTAGCGGCCACCTACAATGAGCAGTTCTTC.